Presented here are 23 T cell receptor beta chains from one specimen sequenced in a study of radiotherapy plus CTLA-4 blockade in lung cancer. Produced via immunoSEQ multiplex PCR; TCRdb's table is partial and in-frame only. The sample consists of about 120,000 clones, about 77% of them appearing once. The sample was peripheral blood, taken from a patient treated with radiotherapy plus ipilimumab. All receptors come from a human donor with non-small cell lung cancer who had a partial response to radiotherapy plus ipilimumab.

A few counts support this clone. Other DNA sequences from this sample encode an identical CDR3 as well. This chain links TRBV4-1 with TRBJ1-5; D is undetermined. The CDR3 runs 11 residues. Germline loops: CDR1 MGHRA, CDR2 YSYEKL. V lost 6 bases and J lost 8, with 8 bases in between. The CDR3 here is CASRAAKPQHF. DNA of the CDR3: TGCGCCAGCAGAGCCGCAAAGCCCCAGCATTTT.

There are a few counts of this clone. The V and J genes are TRBV27 and TRBJ1-6, with 7 positions matching TRBD1. V lost 6 bases, J lost 6 bases, and 11 bases stayed unmatched. The CDR3 runs to 16 residues. CDR1 and CDR2 from the germline V gene are MNHEY and SMNVEV (reference sequence). The CDR3 bases are TGTGCCAGCAGCCGAAAACAGGGGCTCGCTAATTCACCCCTCCACTTT. Translating gives CASSRKQGLANSPLHF.

V and J are TRBV19 and TRBJ2-6; 10 nucleotides agree with TRBD1. There are 16 residues in the CDR3. The germline V gene has CDR1 LNHDA and CDR2 SQIVND (reference sequence). Trimming cost V 5 bases and J 4 bases; bases outside gene matches: 5. CDR3 nucleotides: TGTGCCAGTAGTCGGGACAGGGGAGTCGGGGCCAACGTCCTGACTTTC. As protein: CASSRDRGVGANVLTF.

The chain joins TRBV10-1 to TRBJ1-1; no clear D gene. The germline V gene encodes CDR1 WNHNN and CDR2 SYGVQD (reference sequence). CDR3 length: 14 amino acids. With 0 bases removed from V and 11 bases from J, the gap between germline ends came to 16 bases. CDR3 region: CASSESASAGGAFF. CDR3 in DNA: TGCGCCAGCAGTGAGTCGGCCAGCGCGGGTGGTGCTTTCTTT.

This clone was observed a single time. Written as DNA, the CDR3 is TGCGCCAGCAGGGACAGCGCCCTAGGAAACACCATATATTTT. Amino acid sequence: CASRDSALGNTIYF. The V call is TRBV4-1, the J call TRBJ1-3, with TRBD1 as a possible D gene (6 bases). Per germline, CDR1 MGHRA and CDR2 YSYEKL. The V end lost 6 bases, the J end lost 4 bases, and 13 bases lay between the germline ends. The CDR3 sequence is 14 residues long.

The chain combines TRBV7-2 with TRBJ2-3, with D hard to call. The V gene lost 7 bases and the J gene lost 0 bases, with 11 bases spanning the gap. CDR1 and CDR2 (germline): SGHTA, FQGNSA. The length of the CDR3 is 14 residues. The CDR3 bases are TGTGCCAGCAAGCCACAGATCAGCACAGATACGCAGTATTTT. Its protein product is CASKPQISTDTQYF. Filled out from reference TRBV7-2 and TRBJ2-3, the complete variable domain reads GAGVSQSPSNKVTEKGKDVELRCDPISGHTALYWYRQSLGQGLEFLIYFQGNSAPDKSGLPSDRFSAERTGGSVSTLTIQRTQQEDSAVYLCASKPQISTDTQYFGPGTRLTVL.

The chain links TRBV7-2 to TRBJ2-1, with 11 bases aligning to TRBD2. This CDR3 has 15 amino acids. Unmatched junction bases numbered 6, after V lost 5 bases and J lost 6 bases. Germline lookup yields CDR1 SGHTA and CDR2 FQGNSA. CDR3 sequence: CASSPWTSGLNEQFF. In nucleotides, the CDR3 is TGTGCCAGCAGCCCGTGGACTAGCGGGCTCAATGAGCAGTTCTTC.

This clone was counted between two and nine times. The chain is built from TRBV2 and TRBJ1-5, with TRBD1 identical over 8 bases. CDR3 length equals 14 residues. Germline-derived CDR1 and CDR2 are SNHLY and FYNNEI. The V and J ends lost 3 bases and 4 bases, in that order; junction bases with no gene match: 2. CDR3 bases: TGTGCCAGCAGTGAGGACAGGGCGAATCAGCCCCAGCATTTT. Residues: CASSEDRANQPQHF.

The V gene is TRBV28, the J gene TRBJ1-2, with D perhaps TRBD1 (5 bases). The V gene lost 7 bases and the J gene lost 2 bases, with 17 bases spanning the gap. Germline CDR1 MDHEN, CDR2 SYDVKM. This CDR3 is 15 amino acids long. In DNA, the CDR3 is TGTGCCAGCATCTCCGACAGAGGCCCAAACTATGGCTACACCTTC. This sequence encodes CASISDRGPNYGYTF.

The sample holds a few counts of this clone. V usage is TRBV28 and J usage is TRBJ1-2, with 10 bases aligning to TRBD1. Unmatched junction bases numbered 4, after V lost 7 bases and J lost 2 bases. Germline assignment: CDR1 MDHEN and CDR2 SYDVKM. The CDR3 is 14 residues long. The CDR3 DNA reads as TGTGCCAGCAAGACAGGGGGCTTGAACTATGGCTACACCTTC. Translating it yields CASKTGGLNYGYTF.

J is TRBJ1-5 and V is TRBV2; a possible D gene is TRBD1 (6 bases). Per the germline V gene, CDR1 is SNHLY and CDR2 is FYNNEI. V was shortened by 1 base and J by 4 bases, with 11 bases between the two germline ends. The CDR3 is 15 amino acids. In DNA form, the CDR3 reads TGTGCCAGCAGTGAAGTGAGACAGGTAAATCAGCCCCAGCATTTT. Translated, it gives CASSEVRQVNQPQHF.

V is TRBV27 and J is TRBJ2-1; 7 positions agree with TRBD1. Per germline, CDR1 MNHEY and CDR2 SMNVEV (reference sequence). The V segment lost 1 base and the J segment 8 bases; nucleotides outside the gene matches: 11. This CDR3 comprises 16 residues. CDR3 bases: TGTGCCAGCAGTTTATATGAGGGGGCAGGGGTCGATGAGCAGTTCTTC. This codes for CASSLYEGAGVDEQFF.

A few counts support this clone. V usage is TRBV6-5 and J usage is TRBJ1-2, with D possibly TRBD1 on 5 matching bases. The CDR3 is made up of 15 amino acids. Trimming took off 0 bases at V and 4 bases at J, with 12 bases between the two ends. In germline, CDR1 is MNHEY, CDR2 SVGAGI. The CDR3 protein is CASSYSPPGVYGYTF. Written as DNA, the CDR3 is TGTGCCAGCAGTTACTCCCCACCGGGGGTCTATGGCTACACCTTC.

Only a few counts were recorded for this clone. This chain connects TRBV28 to TRBJ1-2; 7 bases map to TRBD1. The germline gives CDR1 MDHEN, CDR2 SYDVKM. The CDR3 runs to 14 residues. V shed 3 bases and J 4 bases; nucleotides not matched to a gene: 5. CDR3 nucleotides: TGTGCCAGCAGTTTCAGAGGGGGCGGCTATGGCTACACCTTC. Protein sequence: CASSFRGGGYGYTF.

This clone was picked up a small number of times. This chain joins TRBV21-1 and TRBJ1-4. TRBV21-1 is reported as a pseudogene. The CDR3 sequence is 17 residues long. In DNA form, the CDR3 reads TGTGCCAGCAGCTCAACCGGGACTGAGGCAACTAATGAAAAACTGTTTTTT. Protein sequence: CASSSTGTEATNEKLFF.

This clone appeared a few times. In DNA, the CDR3 is TGTGCCAGCAGCGGCTCCCGGGGGGCCGGGGAGACCCAGTACTTC. Its translation is CASSGSRGAGETQYF. The chain has TRBV11-3 and TRBJ2-5; TRBD2 might be the D (7 bases). Germline values: CDR1 SGHNT, CDR2 YENEEA. V lost 5 bases to trimming and J lost 5 bases, with 18 bases between them. CDR3 length: 15 amino acids.

This chain uses TRBV28 with TRBJ2-3, with 11 nucleotides matching TRBD2. The CDR3 has 15 amino acids. Unmatched junction bases numbered 8, after V lost 1 base and J lost 11 bases. From germline, CDR1 is MDHEN and CDR2 SYDVKM. The CDR3 DNA reads as TGTGCCAGCAGTTTATTTTCTAGCGGGAGGCCACAGCAGTATTTT. This translates into CASSLFSSGRPQQYF.

This clone appeared a single time. The chain combines TRBV27 with TRBJ2-7; 14 bases fit TRBD2. This CDR3 has 14 amino acids. The V gene end was trimmed by 5 bases and the J gene end by 9 bases; junction bases not matched to a gene: 6. CDR1 is MNHEY and CDR2 is SMNVEV in the germline V gene (reference sequence). In DNA form, the CDR3 reads TGTGCCAGCAGTCCGGGACTAGCGGGAGAAGCGCAGTACTTC. Its protein product is CASSPGLAGEAQYF.

This clone showed up just once. The rearrangement joins TRBV5-4 to TRBJ2-4; 15 nucleotides match TRBD2. The CDR3 spans 17 residues. Germline V CDR1 and CDR2: SGHNT, YYREEE (reference sequence). The trim removed 3 bases at V and 9 bases at J, leaving 10 bases unmatched. CDR3: CASSWDGLAGGPGIQYF. CDR3 sequence (DNA): TGTGCCAGCAGCTGGGATGGACTAGCGGGAGGGCCAGGCATTCAGTACTTC.

The chain couples TRBV6-4 to TRBJ2-1; 11 positions match TRBD1. Losses at the gene ends were 5 bases for V and 2 bases for J; bases not matched to a gene: 5. Germline CDR1 and CDR2: MRHNA and SNTAGT. This CDR3 is 16 amino acids long. In nucleotides, the CDR3 is TGTGCCAGCAGTCTCCGGGGACAGGGGGCCTACAATGAGCAGTTCTTC. The encoded protein is CASSLRGQGAYNEQFF.

This clone has a single count. CDR3 protein: CASSSETGGLYGYTF. The CDR3 nucleotides read TGTGCCAGCAGCTCTGAGACAGGGGGCTTGTATGGCTACACCTTC. The rearrangement links TRBV27 to TRBJ1-2, with 10 bases matching TRBD1. The CDR3 extends over 15 amino acids. Germline CDR1 and CDR2: MNHEY and SMNVEV (reference sequence). Germline trimming cut 6 bases from V and 5 bases from J; bases unmatched to any gene: 9.

CDR3 sequence (DNA): TGTGCCAGCAGCCACACTAGCGGGAGAACTCACGAGCAGTACTTC. Residues: CASSHTSGRTHEQYF. The chain couples TRBV5-6 to TRBJ2-7; TRBD2 matches 11 bases. Germline V gene lookup returns CDR1 SGHDT and CDR2 YYEEEE. The J segment lost 5 bases and the V segment lost 4 bases, leaving 8 bases of the junction unmatched. The CDR3 runs 15 residues.

This chain joins TRBV7-2 and TRBJ2-1; 7 positions match TRBD2. CDR1 SGHTA and CDR2 FQGNSA come from the germline V gene. CDR3 length equals 15 residues. J was trimmed by 8 bases and V by 5 bases; bases with no gene match: 12. The CDR3 DNA sequence: TGTGCCAGCAGCACCCTGGGGCTAGCGGAGGATGAGCAGTTCTTC. Translating gives CASSTLGLAEDEQFF.